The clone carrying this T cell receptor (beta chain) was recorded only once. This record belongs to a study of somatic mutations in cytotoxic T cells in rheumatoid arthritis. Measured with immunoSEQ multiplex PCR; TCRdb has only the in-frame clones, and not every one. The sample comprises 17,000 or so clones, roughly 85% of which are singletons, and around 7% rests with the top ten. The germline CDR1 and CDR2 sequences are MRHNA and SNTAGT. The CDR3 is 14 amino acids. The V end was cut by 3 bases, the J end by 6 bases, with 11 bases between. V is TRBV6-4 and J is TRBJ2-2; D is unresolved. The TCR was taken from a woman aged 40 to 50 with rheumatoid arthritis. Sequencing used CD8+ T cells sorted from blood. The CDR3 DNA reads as TGTGCCAGCAGTGAAAAAGCTTCGGCCGGGGAGCTGTTTTTT. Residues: CASSEKASAGELFF.